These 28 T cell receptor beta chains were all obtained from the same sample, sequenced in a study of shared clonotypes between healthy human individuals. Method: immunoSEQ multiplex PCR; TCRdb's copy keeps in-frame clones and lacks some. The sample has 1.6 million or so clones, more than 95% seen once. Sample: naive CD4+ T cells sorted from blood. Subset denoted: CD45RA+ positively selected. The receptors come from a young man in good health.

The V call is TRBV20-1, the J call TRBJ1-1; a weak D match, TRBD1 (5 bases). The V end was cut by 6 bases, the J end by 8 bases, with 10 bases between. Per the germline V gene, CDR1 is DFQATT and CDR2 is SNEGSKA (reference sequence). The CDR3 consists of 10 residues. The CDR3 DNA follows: TGCAGTGCCCCGGACAAGGAAGCTTTCTTT. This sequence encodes CSAPDKEAFF.

The CDR3 sequence is CASYPGLGGYTF. Here the CDR3 DNA reads TGTGCCAGTTATCCGGGACTCGGTGGCTACACCTTC. This sequence joins TRBV19 and TRBJ1-2; perhaps TRBD1 as D (5 bases). Trimming removed 8 bases from V and 7 bases from J, with 14 bases in between. This CDR3 region has 12 residues. Germline CDR1 LNHDA, CDR2 SQIVND (reference sequence).

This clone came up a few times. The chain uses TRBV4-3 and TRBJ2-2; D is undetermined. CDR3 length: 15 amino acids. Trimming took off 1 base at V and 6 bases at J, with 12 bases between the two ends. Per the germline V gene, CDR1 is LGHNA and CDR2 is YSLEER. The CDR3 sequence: CASSQGTVVAGELFF. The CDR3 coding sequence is TGCGCCAGCAGCCAAGGGACCGTAGTGGCCGGGGAGCTGTTTTTT.

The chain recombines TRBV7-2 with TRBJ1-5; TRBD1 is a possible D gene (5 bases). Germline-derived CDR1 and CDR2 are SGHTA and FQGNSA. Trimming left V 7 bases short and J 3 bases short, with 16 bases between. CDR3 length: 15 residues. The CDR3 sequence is CASTRGSTNNQPQHF. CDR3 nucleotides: TGTGCCAGCACGCGGGGGTCAACAAACAATCAGCCCCAGCATTTT.

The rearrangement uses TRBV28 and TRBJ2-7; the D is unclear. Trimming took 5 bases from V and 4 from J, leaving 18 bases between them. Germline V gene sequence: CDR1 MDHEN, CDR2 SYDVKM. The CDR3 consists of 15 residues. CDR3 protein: CASSERRSRGYEQYF. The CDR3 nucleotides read TGTGCCAGCAGTGAAAGGCGGTCCCGCGGATACGAGCAGTACTTC.

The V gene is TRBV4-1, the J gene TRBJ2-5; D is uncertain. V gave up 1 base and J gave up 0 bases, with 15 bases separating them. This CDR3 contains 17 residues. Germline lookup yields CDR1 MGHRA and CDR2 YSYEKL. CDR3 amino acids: CASSQGSWYGNQETQYF. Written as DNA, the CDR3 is TGCGCCAGCAGCCAAGGGTCCTGGTATGGAAACCAAGAGACCCAGTACTTC.

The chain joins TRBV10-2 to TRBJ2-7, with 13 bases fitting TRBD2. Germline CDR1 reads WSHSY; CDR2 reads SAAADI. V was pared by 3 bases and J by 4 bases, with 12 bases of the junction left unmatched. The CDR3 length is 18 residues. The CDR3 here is CASSDIIPGLAGRYEQYF. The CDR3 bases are TGCGCCAGCAGTGATATCATACCGGGACTAGCGGGAAGGTACGAGCAGTACTTC.

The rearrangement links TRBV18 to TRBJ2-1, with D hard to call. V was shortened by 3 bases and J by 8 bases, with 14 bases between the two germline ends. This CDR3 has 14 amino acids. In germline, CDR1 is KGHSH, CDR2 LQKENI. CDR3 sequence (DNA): TGTGCCAGCTCACCGACGACTCAAGGCTATGAGCAGTTCTTC. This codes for CASSPTTQGYEQFF.

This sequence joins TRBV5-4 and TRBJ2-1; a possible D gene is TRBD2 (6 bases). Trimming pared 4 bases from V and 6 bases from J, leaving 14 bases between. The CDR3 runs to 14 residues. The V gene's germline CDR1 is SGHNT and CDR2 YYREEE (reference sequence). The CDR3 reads CASSVEGLSNEQFF. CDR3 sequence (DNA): TGTGCCAGCAGCGTCGAGGGACTGTCCAATGAGCAGTTCTTC.

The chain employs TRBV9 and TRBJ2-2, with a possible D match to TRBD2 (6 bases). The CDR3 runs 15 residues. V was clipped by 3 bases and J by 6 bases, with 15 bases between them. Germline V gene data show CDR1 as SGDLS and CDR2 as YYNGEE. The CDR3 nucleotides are TGTGCCAGCAGCGCCTCACCACTAGCCCCCGGGGAGCTGTTTTTT. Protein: CASSASPLAPGELFF.

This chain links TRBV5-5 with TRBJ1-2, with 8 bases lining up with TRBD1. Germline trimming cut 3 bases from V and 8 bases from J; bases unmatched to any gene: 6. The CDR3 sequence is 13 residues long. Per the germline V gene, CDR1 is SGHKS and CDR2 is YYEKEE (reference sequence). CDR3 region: CASSWGQADGYTF. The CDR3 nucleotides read TGTGCCAGCAGCTGGGGACAGGCGGACGGCTACACCTTC.

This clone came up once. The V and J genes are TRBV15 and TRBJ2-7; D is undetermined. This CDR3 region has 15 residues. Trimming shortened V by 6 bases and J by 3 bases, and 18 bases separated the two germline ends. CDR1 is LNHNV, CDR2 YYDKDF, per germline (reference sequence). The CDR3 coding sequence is TGTGCCACCAGGCAAACAAAGACGGCTCTCTACGAGCAGTACTTC. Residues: CATRQTKTALYEQYF.

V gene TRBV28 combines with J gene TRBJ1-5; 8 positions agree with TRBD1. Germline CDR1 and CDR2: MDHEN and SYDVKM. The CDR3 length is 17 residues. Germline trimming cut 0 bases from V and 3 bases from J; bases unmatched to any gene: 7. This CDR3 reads CASSLWVAGGTNQPQHF. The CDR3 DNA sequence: TGTGCCAGCAGTTTATGGGTCGCAGGGGGCACCAATCAGCCCCAGCATTTT.

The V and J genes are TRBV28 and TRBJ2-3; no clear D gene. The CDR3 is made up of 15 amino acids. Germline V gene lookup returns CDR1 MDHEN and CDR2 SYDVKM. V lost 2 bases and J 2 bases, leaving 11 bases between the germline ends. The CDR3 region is CASSLVGGNTDTQYF. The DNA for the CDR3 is TGTGCCAGCAGTTTAGTGGGTGGGAACACAGATACGCAGTATTTT.

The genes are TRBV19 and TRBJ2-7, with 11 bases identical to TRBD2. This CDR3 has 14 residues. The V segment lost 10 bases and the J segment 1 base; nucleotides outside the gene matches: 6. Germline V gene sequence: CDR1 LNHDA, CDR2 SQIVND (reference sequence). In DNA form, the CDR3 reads TGTGCCACGACCGGGACTAGCGGATCCTACGAGCAGTACTTC. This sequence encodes CATTGTSGSYEQYF. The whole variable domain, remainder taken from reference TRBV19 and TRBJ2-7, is DGGITQSPKYLFRKEGQNVTLSCEQNLNHDAMYWYRQDPGQGLRLIYYSQIVNDFQKGDIAEGYSVSREKKESFPLTVTSAQKNPTAFYLCATTGTSGSYEQYFGPGTRLTVT.

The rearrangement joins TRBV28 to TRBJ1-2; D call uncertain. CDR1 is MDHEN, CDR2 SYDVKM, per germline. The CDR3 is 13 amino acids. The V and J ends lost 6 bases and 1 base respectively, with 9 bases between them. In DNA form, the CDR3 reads TGTGCCAGCAGAATAGGGATTAACTATGGCTACACCTTC. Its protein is CASRIGINYGYTF.

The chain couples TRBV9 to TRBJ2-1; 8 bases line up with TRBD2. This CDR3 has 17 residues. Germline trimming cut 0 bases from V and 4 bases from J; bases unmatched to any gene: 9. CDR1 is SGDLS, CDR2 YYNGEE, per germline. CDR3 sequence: CASSVEDGTSLYNEQFF. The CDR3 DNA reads TGTGCCAGCAGCGTAGAAGACGGGACTAGTCTTTACAATGAGCAGTTCTTC.

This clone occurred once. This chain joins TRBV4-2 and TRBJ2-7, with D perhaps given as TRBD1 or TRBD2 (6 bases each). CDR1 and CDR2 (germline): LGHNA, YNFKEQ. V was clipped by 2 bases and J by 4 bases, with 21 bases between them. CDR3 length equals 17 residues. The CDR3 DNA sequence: TGTGCCAGCAGCCAATTAGGGGGGCTGGCTGGGCGGTACGAGCAGTACTTC. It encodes CASSQLGGLAGRYEQYF.

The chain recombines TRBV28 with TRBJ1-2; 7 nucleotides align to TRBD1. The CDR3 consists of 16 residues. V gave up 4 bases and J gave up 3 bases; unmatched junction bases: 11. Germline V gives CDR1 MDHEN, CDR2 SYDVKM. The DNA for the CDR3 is TGTGCCAGCAGTTCGGGACAGAAACAACCCTACTATGGCTACACCTTC. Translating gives CASSSGQKQPYYGYTF.

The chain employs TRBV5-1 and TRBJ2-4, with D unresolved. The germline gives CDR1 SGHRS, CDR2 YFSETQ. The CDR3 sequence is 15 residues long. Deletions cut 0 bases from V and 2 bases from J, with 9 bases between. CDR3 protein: CASSLGDLTKNIQYF. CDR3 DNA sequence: TGCGCCAGCAGCTTGGGCGACTTGACCAAAAACATTCAGTACTTC.

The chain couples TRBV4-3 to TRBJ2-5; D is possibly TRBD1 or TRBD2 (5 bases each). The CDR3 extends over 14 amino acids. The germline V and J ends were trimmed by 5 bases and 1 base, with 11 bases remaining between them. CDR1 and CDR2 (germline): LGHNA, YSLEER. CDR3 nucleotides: TGCGCCAGCAGCAGGGACGGAATCCAAGAGACCCAGTACTTC. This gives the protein CASSRDGIQETQYF.

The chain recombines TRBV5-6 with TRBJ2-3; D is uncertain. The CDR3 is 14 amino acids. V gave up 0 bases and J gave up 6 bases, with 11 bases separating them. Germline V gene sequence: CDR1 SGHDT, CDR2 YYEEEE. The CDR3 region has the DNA TGTGCCAGCAGCTTGGGGACGCTCAGGGATACGCAGTATTTT. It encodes CASSLGTLRDTQYF.

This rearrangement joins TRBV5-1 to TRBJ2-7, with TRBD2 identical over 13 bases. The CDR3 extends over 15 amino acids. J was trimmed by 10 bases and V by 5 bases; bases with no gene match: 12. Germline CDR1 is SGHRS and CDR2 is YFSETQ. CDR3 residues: CASSLRTSGSKEQYF. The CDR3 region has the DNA TGCGCCAGCAGTCTTCGGACTAGCGGGAGTAAAGAACAGTACTTC. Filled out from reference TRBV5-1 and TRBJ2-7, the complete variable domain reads KAGVTQTPRYLIKTRGQQVTLSCSPISGHRSVSWYQQTPGQGLQFLFEYFSETQRNKGNFPGRFSGRQFSNSRSEMNVSTLELGDSALYLCASSLRTSGSKEQYFGPGTRLTVT.

This CDR3 reads CASSVVGNHYGYTF. In DNA, the CDR3 is TGTGCCAGCAGCGTCGTAGGCAACCACTATGGCTACACCTTC. The rearrangement uses TRBV9 and TRBJ1-2; D is unresolved. The CDR3 has 14 amino acids. The germline V and J ends were trimmed by 2 bases and 3 bases, with 11 bases remaining between them. Germline CDR1 is SGDLS and CDR2 is YYNGEE.

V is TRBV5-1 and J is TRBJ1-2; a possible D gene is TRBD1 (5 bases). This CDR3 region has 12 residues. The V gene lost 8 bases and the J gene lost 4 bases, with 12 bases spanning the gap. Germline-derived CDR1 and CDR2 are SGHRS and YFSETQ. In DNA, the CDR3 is TGCGCCAGTGGGGCGAGTGGCTATGGCTACACCTTC. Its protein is CASGASGYGYTF.

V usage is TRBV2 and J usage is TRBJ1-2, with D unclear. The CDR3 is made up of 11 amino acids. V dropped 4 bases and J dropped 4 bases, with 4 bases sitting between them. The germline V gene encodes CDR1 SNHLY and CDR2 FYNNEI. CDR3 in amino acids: CASSGVYGYTF. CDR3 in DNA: TGTGCCAGCAGTGGAGTCTATGGCTACACCTTC.

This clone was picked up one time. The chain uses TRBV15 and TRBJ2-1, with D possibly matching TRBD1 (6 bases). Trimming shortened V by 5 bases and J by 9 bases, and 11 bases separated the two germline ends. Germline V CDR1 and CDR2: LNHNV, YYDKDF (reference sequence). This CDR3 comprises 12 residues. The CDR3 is CATSSTGGEQFF. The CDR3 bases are TGTGCCACCAGCTCGACAGGCGGTGAGCAGTTCTTC.

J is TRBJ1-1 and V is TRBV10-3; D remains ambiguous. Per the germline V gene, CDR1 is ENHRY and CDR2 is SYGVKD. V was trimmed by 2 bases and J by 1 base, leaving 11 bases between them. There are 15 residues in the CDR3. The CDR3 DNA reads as TGTGCCATCAGTGAGACGATCGTCTCGAACACTGAAGCTTTCTTT. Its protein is CAISETIVSNTEAFF.